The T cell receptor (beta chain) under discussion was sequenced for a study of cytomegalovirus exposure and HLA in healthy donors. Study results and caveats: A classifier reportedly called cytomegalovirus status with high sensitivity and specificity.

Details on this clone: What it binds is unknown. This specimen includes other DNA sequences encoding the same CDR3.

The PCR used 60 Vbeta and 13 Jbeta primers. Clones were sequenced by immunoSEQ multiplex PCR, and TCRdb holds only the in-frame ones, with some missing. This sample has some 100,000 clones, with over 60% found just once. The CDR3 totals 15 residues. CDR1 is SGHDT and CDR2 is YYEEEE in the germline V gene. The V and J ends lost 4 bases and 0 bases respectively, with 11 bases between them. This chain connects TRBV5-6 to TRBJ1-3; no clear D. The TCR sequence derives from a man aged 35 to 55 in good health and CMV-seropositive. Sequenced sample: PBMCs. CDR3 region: CASSRGLSSGNTIYF. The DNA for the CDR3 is TGTGCCAGCAGCCGAGGGCTCAGCTCTGGAAACACCATATATTTT. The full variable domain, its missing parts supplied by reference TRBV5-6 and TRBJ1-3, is DAGVTQSPTHLIKTRGQQVTLRCSPKSGHDTVSWYQQALGQGPQFIFQYYEEEERQRGNFPDRFSGHQFPNYSSELNVNALLLGDSALYLCASSRGLSSGNTIYFGEGSWLTVV.